This TCR beta chain was identified in a study of blood T cells in healthy people across ages (dated by TCRdb to the mid-2010s). In terms of the full investigation: In model experiments, roughly one uniquely barcoded TCR beta cDNA molecule per two T cells was captured by template switching. Age-related changes in TCR beta repertoire diversity were measured in the study by deep sequencing normalized with unique cDNA molecular identifiers. The donors were split into four age groups: young (average about 15 years), middle-aged (39), aged (62) and long-lived (over 75). To avoid experimental bias, donors of different ages were distributed randomly across sequencing lanes. For two donors (one aged 18 to 30 and one aged 80 or older), the study analyzed two additional independent replicas of 1 million unique cDNA reads from the same blood draw.

The library was made by 5' RACE. TCRdb records Illumina HiSeq 2500 as the sequencer. The second PCR ran for roughly 7 to 11 cycles and used a J-beta primer mix along with a sample-barcoded 5' primer. Each TCR beta cDNA molecule received a unique molecular identifier from a template-switch 5' adaptor carrying 12 random nucleotides. Each sample yielded at least 3 million CDR3-containing paired-end reads. The Mint cDNA synthesis kit, primed by a TRBC-specific oligonucleotide, was used to synthesize first-strand cDNA from all RNA. All cDNA was treated with uracil-DNA glycosylase and then went through a first 18-cycle PCR with the universal primers M1SS and BC2_uni_R. As for how the authors treated the data: For normalization, 1 million high-quality reads were randomly selected from each sample, with every read carrying a distinct molecular identifier. Reads with shared molecular identifiers were discarded instead of being binned into consensus sequences. CDR3 identification, clonotype clustering and error correction used MiTCR with a Q25 quality threshold and the strictest error-elimination algorithm. Lower-bound total TCR beta diversity was estimated with a nonparametric unseen species model using Euler transformation. The raw public data were reprocessed by TCRdb itself: fastp quality trimming at Q25, MiXCR clonotype calling, in-frame beta chains only. Each entry is one CDR3 protein sequence, shown with its most common DNA and genes. These V and J calls derive from TCRdb rather than the authors' analysis. The sample table records approximately 810,000 distinct CDR3 sequences; more than 25% of these occur just once. Together, the top ten hold around a sixth of the sample.

The research as a whole found: As age increased, observed TCR beta diversity per million T cells dropped in a roughly linear way, and a significant reduction was already evident by age approximately 40. Total diversity estimates from one million sequenced T cells were considered lower bounds and underestimates. Because the CMV infection status of the donors was unknown, age-related changes in expanded clonotypes may potentially have been confounded. Compared with the aged group, the long-lived group had more naive CD4+ T cells, fewer expanded clones and increased TCR diversity, a pattern suggesting age selection. A strong correlation was found between observed TCR beta diversity and the percentage of naive T cells measured by flow cytometry. Because profiling used bulk unsorted PBMCs, naive and antigen-experienced compartments could not be compared conclusively.

The germline V gene (reference sequence) yields DFQATT for CDR1 and SNEGSKA for CDR2. The CDR3 spans 15 residues, from the cysteine through the phenylalanine. Left in the record is the CDR3 DNA by itself, 45 bases read in frame from the first base. Unmatched junction bases come to 16, with V trimmed by 4 bases and J by 11 bases. Details on this clonotype: It lacks a known antigen. Base qualities are missing; no much larger clone stands one base away.

The donors were a few dozen Caucasian individuals from Russia, aged roughly 6 to 100 years, who were systemically healthy. Each donor gave ten milliliters of peripheral blood, drawn into EDTA-treated Vacutainer tubes. Ficoll-Paque density-gradient centrifugation was used to isolate PBMCs, with at least 6 million per sample. Trizol reagent was used to extract total RNA from PBMCs, with at least 5 micrograms per sample. For every donor, flow cytometry on a PBMC aliquot measured the percentage of naive CD45RAhigh/CD27high T cells. This chain is built from TRBV20-1 and TRBJ2-5, with 10 central nucleotides matching TRBD2. Sample: blood. This clonotype was sampled from a woman older than 75 in good health. The DNA sequence reads TGCAGTGCTACTTCCAATAGCGGGGGGCACAATGAGCAGTACTTC. It is translated as CSATSNSGGHNEQYF.